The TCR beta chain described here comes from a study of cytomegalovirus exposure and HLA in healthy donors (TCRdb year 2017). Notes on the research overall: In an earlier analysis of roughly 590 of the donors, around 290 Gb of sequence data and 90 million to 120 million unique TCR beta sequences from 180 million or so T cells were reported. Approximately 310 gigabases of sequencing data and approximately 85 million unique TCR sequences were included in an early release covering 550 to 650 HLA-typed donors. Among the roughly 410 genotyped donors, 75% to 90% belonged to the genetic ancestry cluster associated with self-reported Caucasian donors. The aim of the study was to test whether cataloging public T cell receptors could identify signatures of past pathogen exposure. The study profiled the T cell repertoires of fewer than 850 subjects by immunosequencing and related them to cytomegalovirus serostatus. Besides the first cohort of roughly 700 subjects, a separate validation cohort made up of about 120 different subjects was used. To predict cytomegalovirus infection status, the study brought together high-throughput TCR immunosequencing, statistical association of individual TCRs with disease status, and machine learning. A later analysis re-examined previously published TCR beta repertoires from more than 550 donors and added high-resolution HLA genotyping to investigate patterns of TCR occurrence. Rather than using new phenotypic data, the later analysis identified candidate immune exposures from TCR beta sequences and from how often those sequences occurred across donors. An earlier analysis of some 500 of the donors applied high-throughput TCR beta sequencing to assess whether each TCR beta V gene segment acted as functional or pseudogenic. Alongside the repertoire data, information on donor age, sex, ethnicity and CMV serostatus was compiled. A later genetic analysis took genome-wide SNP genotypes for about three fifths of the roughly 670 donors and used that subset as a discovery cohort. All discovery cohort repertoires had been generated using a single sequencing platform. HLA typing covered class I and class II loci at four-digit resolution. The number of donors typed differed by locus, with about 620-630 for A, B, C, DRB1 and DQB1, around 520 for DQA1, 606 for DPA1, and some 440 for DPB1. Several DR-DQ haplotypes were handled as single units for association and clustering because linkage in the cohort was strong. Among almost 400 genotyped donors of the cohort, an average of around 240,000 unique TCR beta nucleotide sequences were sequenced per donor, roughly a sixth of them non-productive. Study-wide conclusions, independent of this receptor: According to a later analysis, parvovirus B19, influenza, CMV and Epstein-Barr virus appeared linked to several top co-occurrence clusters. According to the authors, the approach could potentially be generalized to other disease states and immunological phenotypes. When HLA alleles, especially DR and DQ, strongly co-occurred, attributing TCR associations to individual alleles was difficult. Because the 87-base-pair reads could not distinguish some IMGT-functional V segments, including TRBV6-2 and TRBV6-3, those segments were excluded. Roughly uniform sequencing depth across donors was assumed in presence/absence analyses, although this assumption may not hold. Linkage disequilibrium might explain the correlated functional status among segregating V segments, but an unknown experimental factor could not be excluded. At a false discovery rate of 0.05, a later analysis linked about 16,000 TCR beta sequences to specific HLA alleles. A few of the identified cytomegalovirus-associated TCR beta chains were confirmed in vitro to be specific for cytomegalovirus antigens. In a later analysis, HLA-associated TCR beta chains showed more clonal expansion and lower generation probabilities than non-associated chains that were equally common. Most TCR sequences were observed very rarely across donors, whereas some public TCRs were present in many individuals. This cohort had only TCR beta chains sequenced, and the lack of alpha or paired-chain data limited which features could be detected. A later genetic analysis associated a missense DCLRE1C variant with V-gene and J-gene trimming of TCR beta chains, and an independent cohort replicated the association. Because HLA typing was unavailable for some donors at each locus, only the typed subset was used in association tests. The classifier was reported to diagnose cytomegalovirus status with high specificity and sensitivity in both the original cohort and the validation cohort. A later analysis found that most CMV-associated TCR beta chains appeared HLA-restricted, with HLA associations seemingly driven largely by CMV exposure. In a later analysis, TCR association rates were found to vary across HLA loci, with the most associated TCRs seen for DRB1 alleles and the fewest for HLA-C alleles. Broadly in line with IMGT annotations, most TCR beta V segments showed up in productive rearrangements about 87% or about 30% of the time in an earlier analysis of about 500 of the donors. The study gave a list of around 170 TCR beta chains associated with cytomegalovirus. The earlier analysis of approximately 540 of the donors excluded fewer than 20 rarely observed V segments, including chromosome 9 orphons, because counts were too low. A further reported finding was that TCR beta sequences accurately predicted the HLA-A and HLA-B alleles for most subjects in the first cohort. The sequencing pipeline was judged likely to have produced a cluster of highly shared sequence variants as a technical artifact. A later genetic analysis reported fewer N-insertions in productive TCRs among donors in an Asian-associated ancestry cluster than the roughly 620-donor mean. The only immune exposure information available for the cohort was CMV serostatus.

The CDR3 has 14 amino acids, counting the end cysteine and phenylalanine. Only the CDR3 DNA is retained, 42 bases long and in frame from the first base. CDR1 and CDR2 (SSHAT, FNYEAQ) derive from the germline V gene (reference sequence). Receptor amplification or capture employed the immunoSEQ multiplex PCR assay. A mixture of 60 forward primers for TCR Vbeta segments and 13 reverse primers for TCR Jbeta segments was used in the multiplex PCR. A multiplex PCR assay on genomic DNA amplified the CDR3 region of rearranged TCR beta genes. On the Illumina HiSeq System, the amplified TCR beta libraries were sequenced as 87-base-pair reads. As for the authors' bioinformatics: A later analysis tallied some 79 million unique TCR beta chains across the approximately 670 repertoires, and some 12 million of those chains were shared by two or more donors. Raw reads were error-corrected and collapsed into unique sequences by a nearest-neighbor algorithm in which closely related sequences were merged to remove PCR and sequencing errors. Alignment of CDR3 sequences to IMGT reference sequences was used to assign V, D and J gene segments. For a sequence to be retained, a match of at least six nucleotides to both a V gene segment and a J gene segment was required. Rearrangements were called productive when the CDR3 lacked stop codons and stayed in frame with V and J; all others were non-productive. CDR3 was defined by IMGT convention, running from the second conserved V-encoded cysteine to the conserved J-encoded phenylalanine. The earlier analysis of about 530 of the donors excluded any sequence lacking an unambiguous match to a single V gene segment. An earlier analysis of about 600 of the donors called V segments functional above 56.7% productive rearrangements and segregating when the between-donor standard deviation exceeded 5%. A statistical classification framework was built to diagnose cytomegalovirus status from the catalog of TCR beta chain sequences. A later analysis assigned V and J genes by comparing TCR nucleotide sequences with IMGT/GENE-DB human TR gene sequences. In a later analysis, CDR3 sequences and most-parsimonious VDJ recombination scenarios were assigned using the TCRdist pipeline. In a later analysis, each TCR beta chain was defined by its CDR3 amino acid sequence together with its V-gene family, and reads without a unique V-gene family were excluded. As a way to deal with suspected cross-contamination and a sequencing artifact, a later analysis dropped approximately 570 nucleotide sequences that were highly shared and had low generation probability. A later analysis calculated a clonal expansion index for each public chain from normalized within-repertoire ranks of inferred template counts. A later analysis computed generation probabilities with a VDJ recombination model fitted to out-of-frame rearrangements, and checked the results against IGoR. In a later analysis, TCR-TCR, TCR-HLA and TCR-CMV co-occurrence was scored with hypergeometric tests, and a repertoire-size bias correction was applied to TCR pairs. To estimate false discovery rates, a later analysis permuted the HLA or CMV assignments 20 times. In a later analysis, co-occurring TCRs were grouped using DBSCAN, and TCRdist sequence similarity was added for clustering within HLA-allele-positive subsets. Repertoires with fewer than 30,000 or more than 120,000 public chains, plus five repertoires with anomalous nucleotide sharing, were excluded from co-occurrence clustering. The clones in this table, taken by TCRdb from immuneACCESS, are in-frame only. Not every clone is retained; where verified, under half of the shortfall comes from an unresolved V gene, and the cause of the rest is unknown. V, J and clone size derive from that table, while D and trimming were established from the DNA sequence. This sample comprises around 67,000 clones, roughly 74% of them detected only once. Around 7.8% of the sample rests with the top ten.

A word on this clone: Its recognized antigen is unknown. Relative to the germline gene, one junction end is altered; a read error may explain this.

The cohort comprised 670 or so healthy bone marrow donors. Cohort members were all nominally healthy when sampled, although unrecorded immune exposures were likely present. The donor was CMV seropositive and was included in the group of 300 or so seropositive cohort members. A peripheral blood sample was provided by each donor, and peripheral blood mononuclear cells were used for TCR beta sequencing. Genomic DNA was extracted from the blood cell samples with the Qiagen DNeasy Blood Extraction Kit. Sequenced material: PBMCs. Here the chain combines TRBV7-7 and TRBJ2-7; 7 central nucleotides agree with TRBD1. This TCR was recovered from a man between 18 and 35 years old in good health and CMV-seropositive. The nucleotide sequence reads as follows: TGTGCTAGCAGCCCCGGGACAGATTTCTACGAGCAGTACTTC. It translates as CASSPGTDFYEQYF.